Listed below are T cell receptor beta chains from one sample, sequenced in a study of blood T cell repertoires in COVID-19. Here immunoSEQ multiplex PCR was the method, and the copy in TCRdb shows in-frame clones only, minus some. The sample lists fewer than 80,000 clones, roughly 76% occurring once. Input material: peripheral blood. The receptor source for this set is a human donor in a cohort sampled during active COVID-19. CDR3s include the opening cysteine and the closing phenylalanine or tryptophan. Fields, in order: V gene, J gene, D gene, clone size, CDR3 protein, CDR3 DNA. The D gene is left open where the match is weak. Expanded clones get a size class; other rows say once, few or many, or leave the size out.

v_gene: TRBV6-4
j_gene: TRBJ1-5
d_gene: -
abundance: once
CDR3aa: CASSEGPNQPQHF
CDR3nt: TGTGCCAGCAGTGAGGGGCCCAATCAGCCCCAGCATTTT

v_gene: TRBV6-1
j_gene: TRBJ1-4
d_gene: -
abundance: -
CDR3aa: CASKEATNEKLFF
CDR3nt: TGTGCCAGCAAGGAGGCAACTAATGAAAAACTGTTTTTT

v_gene: TRBV5-6
j_gene: TRBJ1-2
d_gene: -
abundance: -
CDR3aa: CASSREPENYGYTF
CDR3nt: TGTGCCAGCAGCCGGGAGCCCGAGAACTATGGCTACACCTTC

v_gene: TRBV14
j_gene: TRBJ2-1
d_gene: TRBD1
abundance: -
CDR3aa: CASSQDMGQGRNEQFF
CDR3nt: TGTGCCAGCAGCCAAGATATGGGACAGGGTAGGAATGAGCAGTTCTTC

v_gene: TRBV5-5
j_gene: TRBJ1-6
d_gene: -
abundance: -
CDR3aa: CASSDLRATNSPLHF
CDR3nt: TGTGCCAGCAGCGATCTTCGAGCCACTAATTCACCCCTCCACTTT

v_gene: TRBV9
j_gene: TRBJ2-2
d_gene: -
abundance: -
CDR3aa: CASSVDTLLTGELFF
CDR3nt: TGTGCCAGCAGCGTCGACACCTTACTCACCGGGGAGCTGTTTTTT

v_gene: TRBV7-6
j_gene: TRBJ2-5
d_gene: -
abundance: -
CDR3aa: CASSKRNQETQYF
CDR3nt: TGTGCCAGCAGCAAGAGAAACCAAGAGACCCAGTACTTC

v_gene: TRBV11-2
j_gene: TRBJ1-1
d_gene: -
abundance: -
CDR3aa: CASWVRVRGGNTEAFF
CDR3nt: TGTGCCAGCTGGGTCCGGGTAAGAGGGGGGAACACTGAAGCTTTCTTT

v_gene: TRBV24-1
j_gene: TRBJ2-3
d_gene: -
abundance: -
CDR3aa: CATSDSRLARTDTQYF
CDR3nt: TGTGCCACCAGTGATTCCCGCCTAGCACGGACAGATACGCAGTATTTT

v_gene: TRBV5-1
j_gene: TRBJ2-2
d_gene: TRBD2
abundance: few
CDR3aa: CASSLEGAGSTGELFF
CDR3nt: TGCGCCAGCAGCTTAGAGGGAGCGGGGAGCACCGGGGAGCTGTTTTTT

v_gene: TRBV6-1
j_gene: TRBJ1-1
d_gene: -
abundance: -
CDR3aa: CASSEHYTEAFF
CDR3nt: TGTGCCAGCAGTGAACACTACACTGAAGCTTTCTTT

v_gene: TRBV3-1/TRBV3-2
j_gene: TRBJ1-1
d_gene: TRBD1
abundance: once
CDR3aa: CASSQLDRGTEAFF
CDR3nt: TGTGCCAGCAGCCAACTGGACAGGGGCACTGAAGCTTTCTTT

v_gene: TRBV25-1
j_gene: TRBJ2-5
d_gene: -
abundance: -
CDR3aa: CASRSEPSGTQYF
CDR3nt: TGTGCCAGCAGGTCCGAACCCTCCGGGACCCAGTACTTC

v_gene: TRBV7-9
j_gene: TRBJ2-7
d_gene: -
abundance: few
CDR3aa: CASSQYIHEQYF
CDR3nt: TGTGCCAGCAGCCAATACATCCACGAGCAGTACTTC

v_gene: TRBV6-2/TRBV6-3
j_gene: TRBJ2-1
d_gene: -
abundance: -
CDR3aa: CASSSQGDEQFF
CDR3nt: TGTGCCAGCAGCTCCCAGGGTGATGAGCAGTTCTTC

v_gene: TRBV29-1
j_gene: TRBJ2-3
d_gene: TRBD1
abundance: -
CDR3aa: CSAKGVDRGGTDTQYF
CDR3nt: TGCAGCGCCAAGGGAGTGGACAGGGGGGGCACAGATACGCAGTATTTT

v_gene: TRBV5-1
j_gene: TRBJ2-3
d_gene: -
abundance: -
CDR3aa: CASKSRGSSTDTQYF
CDR3nt: TGCGCCAGTAAGAGTCGGGGGTCTAGCACAGATACGCAGTATTTT

v_gene: TRBV2
j_gene: TRBJ1-4
d_gene: TRBD1
abundance: few
CDR3aa: CASSGPGQRGEKLFF
CDR3nt: TGTGCCAGCAGTGGACCGGGACAGAGAGGTGAAAAACTGTTTTTT

v_gene: TRBV12-5
j_gene: TRBJ2-1
d_gene: -
abundance: -
CDR3aa: CASSRGGSYNEQFF
CDR3nt: TGTGCTAGTTCGAGGGGGGGCTCCTACAATGAGCAGTTCTTC